This TCR beta chain was sequenced in a study of T cells in Graves' hyperthyroidism and ophthalmopathy. This clonotype was seen only once. Regions amplified from RNA transcripts were the TCR beta CDR3 regions. The HTBI primer set served for first-round RT-PCR of the TCR CDR3. TCRdb fed the multiplex PCR reads into MiXCR, producing one record per CDR3 protein. The table lists a few hundred thousand distinct CDR3 sequences, around 14% of them singletons, with 13% to 15% in the top ten. V dropped 4 bases and J dropped 3; count of bases not matched to a gene: 14. Germline lookup yields CDR1 SNHLY and CDR2 FYNNEI. The CDR3 is 17 amino acids.

This sequence was found in a woman between 18 and 30 years old with Graves' hyperthyroidism. V usage is TRBV2 and J usage is TRBJ2-7; TRBD1 matches at 8 bases. Sequences were obtained from blood. CDR3 protein: CASSVGGGGTGDYEQYF. The CDR3 coding sequence is TGTGCCAGCAGTGTTGGAGGGGGCGGGACAGGAGACTACGAGCAGTACTTC. Variable domain in full (rest from reference TRBV2 and TRBJ2-7): EPEVTQTPSHQVTQMGQEVILRCVPISNHLYFYWYRQILGQKVEFLVSFYNNEISEKSEIFDDQFSVERPDGSNFTLKIRSTKLEDSAMYFCASSVGGGGTGDYEQYFGPGTRLTVT.